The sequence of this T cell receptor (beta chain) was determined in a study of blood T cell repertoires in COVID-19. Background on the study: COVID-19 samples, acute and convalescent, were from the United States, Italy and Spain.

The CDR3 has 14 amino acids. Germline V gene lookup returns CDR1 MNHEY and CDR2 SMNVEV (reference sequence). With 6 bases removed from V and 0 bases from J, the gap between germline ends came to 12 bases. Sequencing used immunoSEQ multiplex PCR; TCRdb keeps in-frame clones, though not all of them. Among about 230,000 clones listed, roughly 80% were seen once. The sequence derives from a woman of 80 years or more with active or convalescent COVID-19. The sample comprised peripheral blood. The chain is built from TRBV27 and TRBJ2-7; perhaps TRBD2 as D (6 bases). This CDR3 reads CASRLRDSSYEQYF. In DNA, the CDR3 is TGTGCCAGCAGACTACGGGACTCCTCCTACGAGCAGTACTTC.